This record looks at one TCR beta chain sequence and its context. Antigen unknown. Those who donated were healthy bone marrow donors. The sample comes from a study of cytomegalovirus exposure and HLA in healthy donors. Overall study: A prior study identified 117 million unique TCR beta sequences from about 179 million T cells.

This CDR3 is built from 15 residues. Losses at the gene ends were 5 bases for V and 6 bases for J; bases not matched to a gene: 3. Germline CDR1 reads SGHTA; CDR2 reads FQGNSA. PCR involved 60 Vbeta and 13 Jbeta primers. Sequencing used immunoSEQ multiplex PCR; TCRdb keeps in-frame clones, though not all of them. The repertoire table contains 50,000 to 70,000 clones. Study results and caveats: The authors later found TCR association rates varying by HLA locus, with DRB1 most and HLA-C fewest. Productive status was seen about 90% or about 30% of the time for most TCR beta V segments in an earlier analysis.

Sequencing was done on a sample of PBMCs. The sequence was obtained from a man over 45 in good health and CMV-seropositive. The chain links TRBV7-2 to TRBJ1-6, with 11 bases aligning to TRBD1. The CDR3 DNA sequence: TGTGCCAGCAGCGTCGGGACAGGGGGTAATTCACCCCTCCACTTT. It translates to CASSVGTGGNSPLHF.